These 25 T cell receptor beta chains originate from one sample sequenced in a study of T cell repertoires in cytomegalovirus infection. Via MiXCR, TCRdb re-called the reads, giving one row per CDR3 protein. This sample has approximately 150,000 distinct CDR3 sequences; 5.5% to 8% occur once, and the top ten carry roughly 18%. The sequenced material came from PBMCs. The receptor source for this set is a human donor in good health (CMV status not recorded). Some clones in this sample may be carry-over from other donors' samples.

This clonotype came up many times. The CDR3 DNA is TGTGCCAGCGGGGGTCAGTTCACTGAAGCTTTCTTT. This encodes CASGGQFTEAFF. V is TRBV7-3 and J is TRBJ1-1, with D possibly being TRBD1 (5 bases). The CDR3 covers 12 residues. Germline values: CDR1 SGHTA, CDR2 FQGTGA. The V end lost 8 bases, the J end lost 4 bases, and 11 bases lay between the germline ends.

This clonotype has just a few counts. The rearrangement joins TRBV5-8 to TRBJ1-5; tentative D call: TRBD1 (5 bases). This CDR3 spans 17 amino acids. Trimming left V 0 bases short and J 5 bases short, with 18 bases between. Per germline, CDR1 SGHTS and CDR2 YDEGEE. The CDR3 loop reads CASSLVVREGSHQPQHF. DNA of the CDR3: TGTGCCAGCAGCTTGGTCGTCAGGGAAGGTAGTCATCAGCCCCAGCATTTT.

This clonotype was found many times. The chain couples TRBV7-2 to TRBJ2-5; either TRBD1 or TRBD2 may supply D (5 bases each). Germline lookup yields CDR1 SGHTA and CDR2 FQGNSA. Trimming left V 1 base short and J 2 bases short, with 14 bases between. The CDR3 runs to 16 residues. CDR3 in DNA: TGTGCCAGCAGCTTAGTGATGTGGGGGTCGCAAGAGACCCAGTACTTC. This translates into CASSLVMWGSQETQYF.

The V and J genes are TRBV4-1 and TRBJ2-1; unclear D gene. Trimming left V 1 base short and J 3 bases short, with 13 bases between. Germline values: CDR1 MGHRA, CDR2 YSYEKL. There are 16 residues in the CDR3. This CDR3 is CASSQVGQDRYNEQFF. The CDR3 coding sequence is TGCGCCAGCAGCCAAGTAGGGCAGGACCGCTACAATGAGCAGTTCTTC.

This clonotype was picked up many times. The V gene is TRBV7-2, the J gene TRBJ2-7; 11 positions match TRBD2. CDR1 SGHTA and CDR2 FQGNSA come from the germline V gene. Trimming removed 5 bases from V and 4 bases from J; junction bases left unmatched: 7. The CDR3 length is 15 residues. The CDR3 here is CASSTTSGGPYEQYF. The CDR3, as DNA: TGTGCCAGCAGCACCACTAGCGGGGGACCTTACGAGCAGTACTTC.

This clonotype was seen many times. The chain links TRBV7-3 to TRBJ2-1; the D is unclear. V was trimmed by 3 bases and J by 3 bases, leaving 6 bases between them. The V gene's germline CDR1 is SGHTA and CDR2 FQGTGA. The CDR3 totals 13 residues. The CDR3 reads CASSFHSYNEQFF. CDR3 in DNA: TGTGCCAGCAGCTTTCACAGCTACAATGAGCAGTTCTTC.

This clonotype has at least ten counts. The V and J genes are TRBV10-3 and TRBJ1-1; 7 bases line up with TRBD1. With V trimmed by 10 bases and J by 1 base, 6 bases remained unmatched. The CDR3 runs 13 residues. Per germline, CDR1 ENHRY and CDR2 SYGVKD. As DNA, the CDR3 is TGTGCCAGTCGGGACAGAACGAACACTGAAGCTTTCTTT. Residues: CASRDRTNTEAFF.

This clonotype appeared many times. The CDR3 is CASSLEGGVTEAFF. CDR3 bases: TGTGCCAGCAGCTTAGAGGGGGGGGTCACTGAAGCTTTCTTT. V gene TRBV7-9 combines with J gene TRBJ1-1, with D possibly being TRBD1 (6 bases). Trimming took 1 base from V and 4 from J, leaving 10 bases between them. In germline, CDR1 is SEHNR, CDR2 FQNEAQ (reference sequence). This CDR3 has 14 amino acids.

This clonotype occurred many times. V and J are TRBV6-2 or TRBV6-3 and TRBJ2-7; possible D gene TRBD2, 5 bases. Germline CDR1 MNHEY, CDR2 SVGEGT. This CDR3 comprises 14 residues. Trimming removed 2 bases from V and 6 bases from J, with 14 bases in between. The CDR3 bases are TGTGCCAGCAGTTACAGCGGACGTTTGGGCGAGCAGTACTTC. It codes for CASSYSGRLGEQYF.

There are many counts of this clonotype. The junction departs from the called germline gene at one end, perhaps through a read error. V is TRBV7-2 and J is TRBJ1-1, with D perhaps matching TRBD1 (5 bases). This CDR3 region has 21 residues. Germline V CDR1 and CDR2: SGHTA, FQGNSA. The CDR3 here is CASSIAIRVLRRKTVNTEAFF. DNA of the CDR3: TGTGCCAGCAGCATAGCAATACGTGTACTACGCCGAAAGACAGTGAACACTGAAGCTTTCTTT. The entire variable domain, with the rest obtained from reference TRBV7-2 and TRBJ1-1, is as follows: GAGVSQSPSNKVTEKGKDVELRCDPISGHTALYWYRQSLGQGLEFLIYFQGNSAPDKSGLPSDRFSAERTGGSVSTLTIQRTQQEDSAVYLCASSIAIRVLRRKTVNTEAFFGQGTRLTVV.

This clonotype was seen repeatedly, ten times or more. The genes are TRBV7-2 and TRBJ2-2; 8 nucleotides match TRBD1. Per the germline V gene, CDR1 is SGHTA and CDR2 is FQGNSA. The CDR3 totals 16 residues. Unmatched junction bases numbered 5, after V lost 5 bases and J lost 0 bases. CDR3 nucleotide sequence: TGTGCCAGCAGCCGACAGGGGCCTCCGAACACCGGGGAGCTGTTTTTT. It translates to CASSRQGPPNTGELFF.

This clonotype has just a few counts. The chain uses TRBV12-3 or TRBV12-4 and TRBJ1-5; 9 bases match TRBD1. This CDR3 comprises 16 residues. Losses at the gene ends were 5 bases for V and 5 bases for J; bases not matched to a gene: 10. The CDR3 is CASSPADRGWDQPQHF. The DNA of the CDR3 is TGTGCCAGCAGTCCAGCGGACAGGGGTTGGGATCAGCCCCAGCATTTT.

At least ten counts were recorded for this clonotype. The CDR3 DNA follows: TGTGCCAGCAGCTTACCGGGGGAAGAGACCCAGTACTTC. Amino acid sequence: CASSLPGEETQYF. This sequence joins TRBV7-9 and TRBJ2-5; a weak D match, TRBD2 (6 bases). Germline V gene lookup returns CDR1 SEHNR and CDR2 FQNEAQ (reference sequence). This CDR3 is built from 13 residues. Trimming took off 2 bases at V and 3 bases at J, with 7 bases between the two ends.

The sample holds a few counts of this clonotype. The chain is built from TRBV20-1 and TRBJ1-3; perhaps TRBD1 as D (6 bases). Per the germline V gene, CDR1 is DFQATT and CDR2 is SNEGSKA (reference sequence). V lost 2 bases and J 1 base, leaving 9 bases between the germline ends. This CDR3 contains 14 residues. CDR3 sequence (DNA): TGCAGTGCTAGAAAGGGGGGATCTGGAAACACCATATATTTT. Protein product: CSARKGGSGNTIYF.

This clonotype was detected many times. V usage is TRBV11-2 and J usage is TRBJ2-7; the D is unclear. CDR1 SGHAT and CDR2 FQNNGV come from the germline V gene. Deletions cut 2 bases from V and 5 bases from J, with 10 bases between. The CDR3 is 13 residues long. In DNA, the CDR3 is TGTGCCAGCAGCTTAATAGGCCAGAACGAGCAGTACTTC. Residues: CASSLIGQNEQYF.

The table lists this clonotype with many counts. V is TRBV7-2 and J is TRBJ2-5, with 11 bases lining up with TRBD2. CDR3 size: 17 residues. V gave up 0 bases and J gave up 2 bases; unmatched junction bases: 5. Per the germline V gene, CDR1 is SGHTA and CDR2 is FQGNSA. As DNA, the CDR3 is TGTGCCAGCAGCTTAGCGGCGACTAGCGGGGAACAAGAGACCCAGTACTTC. This translates into CASSLAATSGEQETQYF.

The rearrangement links TRBV19 to TRBJ1-6; D not certain. CDR3 length equals 14 residues. With 5 bases removed from V and 10 bases from J, the gap between germline ends came to 15 bases. Germline V CDR1 and CDR2: LNHDA, SQIVND (reference sequence). This chain's CDR3 is CASSADGLGSPLHF. Here the CDR3 DNA reads TGTGCCAGTAGTGCGGACGGGCTTGGATCACCCCTCCACTTT.

The chain couples TRBV4-1 to TRBJ2-5; no reliable D call. Germline CDR1 reads MGHRA; CDR2 reads YSYEKL. The CDR3 is 16 amino acids. V lost 1 base and J 2 bases, leaving 14 bases between the germline ends. The CDR3 DNA sequence: TGCGCCAGCAGCCAAGCCCCGGCCTTCTTACAAGAGACCCAGTACTTC. Its translation: CASSQAPAFLQETQYF.

This clonotype was seen many times. The chain uses TRBV2 and TRBJ1-5; TRBD1 aligns across 8 bases. Germline loops: CDR1 SNHLY, CDR2 FYNNEI. There are 15 residues in the CDR3. V lost 6 bases and J lost 3; bases outside the gene matches: 7. The CDR3 here is CASRTRTGINQPQHF. In DNA form, the CDR3 reads TGTGCCAGCAGGACCAGGACAGGGATCAATCAGCCCCAGCATTTT. Looking up the rest from reference TRBV2 and TRBJ1-5 gives the full variable domain: EPEVTQTPSHQVTQMGQEVILRCVPISNHLYFYWYRQILGQKVEFLVSFYNNEISEKSEIFDDQFSVERPDGSNFTLKIRSTKLEDSAMYFCASRTRTGINQPQHFGDGTRLSIL.

This clonotype occurred a few times. This sequence joins TRBV6-6 and TRBJ1-2; 10 bases match TRBD1. J was trimmed by 4 bases and V by 6 bases; bases with no gene match: 14. The length of the CDR3 is 17 residues. Germline V lookup: CDR1 MNHNY, CDR2 SVGAGI (reference sequence). The chain's CDR3 is CASRSPQPGQGIYGYTF. The DNA for the CDR3 is TGTGCCAGCAGATCCCCCCAACCGGGACAGGGGATCTATGGCTACACCTTC.

This clonotype was counted between two and nine times. The rearrangement uses TRBV10-3 and TRBJ2-3, with 11 nucleotides matching TRBD2. CDR1 and CDR2 from the germline V gene are ENHRY and SYGVKD. The V and J ends lost 5 bases and 0 bases, in that order; junction bases with no gene match: 1. The CDR3 has 15 amino acids. The CDR3 loop reads CAISRTSGSTDTQYF. In nucleotides, the CDR3 is TGTGCCATCAGTAGGACTAGCGGGAGCACAGATACGCAGTATTTT.

This clonotype was observed many times. V usage is TRBV11-2 and J usage is TRBJ2-1; 7 nucleotides agree with TRBD1. This CDR3 is 15 amino acids long. Germline CDR1 and CDR2: SGHAT and FQNNGV. V lost 5 bases and J lost 1; bases outside the gene matches: 5. As DNA, the CDR3 is TGTGCCAGCAGCCAAGGGACAGCTTCCTACAATGAGCAGTTCTTC. Amino acid sequence: CASSQGTASYNEQFF.

V and J are TRBV20-1 and TRBJ1-5, with TRBD1 matching 9 bases. The CDR3 sequence is 16 residues long. Germline V lookup: CDR1 DFQATT, CDR2 SNEGSKA (reference sequence). The ends lost 0 bases at V and 3 bases at J; junction bases unmatched: 6. The CDR3 DNA reads TGCAGTGCTAGAGATCCCGGGACAGGGCTCAATCAGCCCCAGCATTTT. Translating it yields CSARDPGTGLNQPQHF.

V is TRBV20-1 and J is TRBJ1-1, with 10 bases fitting TRBD1. The CDR3 covers 16 residues. CDR1 is DFQATT, CDR2 SNEGSKA, per germline (reference sequence). The trim removed 1 base at V and 1 base at J, leaving 6 bases unmatched. This chain's CDR3 is CSARGTGGFKNTEAFF. For the CDR3, the DNA is TGCAGTGCTAGAGGGACAGGGGGGTTTAAGAACACTGAAGCTTTCTTT.

This clonotype was found many times. The chain's CDR3 is CASSTGQFTYEQYF. CDR3 DNA sequence: TGTGCCAGCAGCACCGGACAGTTTACCTACGAGCAGTACTTC. This chain joins TRBV7-2 and TRBJ2-7; D may be TRBD1 (6 bases). CDR1 is SGHTA, CDR2 FQGNSA, per germline. Trimming stripped 5 bases from V and 2 bases from J, with 13 bases between. The CDR3 loop spans 14 amino acids.